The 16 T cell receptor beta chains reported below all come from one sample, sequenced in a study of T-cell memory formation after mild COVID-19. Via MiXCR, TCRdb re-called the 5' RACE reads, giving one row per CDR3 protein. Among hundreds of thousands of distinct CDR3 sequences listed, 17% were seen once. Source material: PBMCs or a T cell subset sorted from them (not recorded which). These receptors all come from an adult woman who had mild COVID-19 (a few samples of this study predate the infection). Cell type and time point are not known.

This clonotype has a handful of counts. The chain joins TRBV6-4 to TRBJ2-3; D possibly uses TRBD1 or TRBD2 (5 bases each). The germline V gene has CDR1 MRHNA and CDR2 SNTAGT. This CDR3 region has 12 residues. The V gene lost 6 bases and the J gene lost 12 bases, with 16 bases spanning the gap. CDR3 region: CASSGGQGFQYF. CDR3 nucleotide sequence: TGTGCCAGCAGCGGAGGTCAGGGCTTTCAGTATTTT.

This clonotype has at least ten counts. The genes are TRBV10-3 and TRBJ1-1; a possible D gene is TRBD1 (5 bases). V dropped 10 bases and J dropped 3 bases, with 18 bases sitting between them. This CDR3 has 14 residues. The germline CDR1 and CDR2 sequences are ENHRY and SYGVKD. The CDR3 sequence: CASLGGAIDTEAFF. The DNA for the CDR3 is TGTGCCAGCCTCGGAGGGGCGATTGACACTGAAGCTTTCTTT.

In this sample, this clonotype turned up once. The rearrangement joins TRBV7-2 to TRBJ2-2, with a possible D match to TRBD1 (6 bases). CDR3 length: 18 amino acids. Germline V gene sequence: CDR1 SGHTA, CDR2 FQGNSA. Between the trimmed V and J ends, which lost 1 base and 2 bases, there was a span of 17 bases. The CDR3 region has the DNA TGTGCCAGCAGCTTAGTTCATATGGCAGGGGTTAACACCGGGGAGCTGTTTTTT. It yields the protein CASSLVHMAGVNTGELFF.

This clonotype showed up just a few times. The CDR3 loop reads CASSRGQGLGSYNEQFF. The CDR3 DNA is TGTGCCAGTAGCAGAGGACAGGGGCTGGGCTCCTACAATGAGCAGTTCTTC. The chain carries TRBV19 and TRBJ2-1; 9 bases fit TRBD1. The CDR3 covers 17 residues. Unmatched junction bases numbered 9, after V lost 6 bases and J lost 0 bases. The germline V gene has CDR1 LNHDA and CDR2 SQIVND (reference sequence).

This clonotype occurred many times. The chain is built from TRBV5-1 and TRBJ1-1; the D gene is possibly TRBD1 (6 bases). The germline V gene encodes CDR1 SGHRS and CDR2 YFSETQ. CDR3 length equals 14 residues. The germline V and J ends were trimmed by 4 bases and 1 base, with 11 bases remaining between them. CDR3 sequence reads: CASSPGHSNTEAFF. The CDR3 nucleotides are TGCGCCAGCAGCCCGGGACACTCGAACACTGAAGCTTTCTTT.

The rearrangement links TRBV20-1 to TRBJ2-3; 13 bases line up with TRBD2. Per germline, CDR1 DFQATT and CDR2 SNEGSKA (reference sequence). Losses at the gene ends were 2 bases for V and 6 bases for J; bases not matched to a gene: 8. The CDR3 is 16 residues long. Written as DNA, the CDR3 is TGCAGTGCTAGACCCGGGACTAGCGGGAAGGTGGATACGCAGTATTTT. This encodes CSARPGTSGKVDTQYF.

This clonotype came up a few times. This chain's CDR3 is CASSKDSSFSEQYF. The CDR3 nucleotides are TGCGCCAGCAGTAAAGACTCGTCCTTCAGCGAGCAGTACTTC. V gene TRBV5-1 combines with J gene TRBJ2-7; D not certain. This CDR3 is 14 amino acids long. Germline V gives CDR1 SGHRS, CDR2 YFSETQ. V was trimmed by 5 bases and J by 6 bases, leaving 18 bases between them.

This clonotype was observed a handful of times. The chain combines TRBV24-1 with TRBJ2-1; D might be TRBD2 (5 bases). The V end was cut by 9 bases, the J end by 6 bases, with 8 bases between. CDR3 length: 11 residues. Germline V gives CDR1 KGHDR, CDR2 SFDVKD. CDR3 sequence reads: CATSRGNEQFF. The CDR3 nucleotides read TGTGCCACCTCTCGGGGCAATGAGCAGTTCTTC.

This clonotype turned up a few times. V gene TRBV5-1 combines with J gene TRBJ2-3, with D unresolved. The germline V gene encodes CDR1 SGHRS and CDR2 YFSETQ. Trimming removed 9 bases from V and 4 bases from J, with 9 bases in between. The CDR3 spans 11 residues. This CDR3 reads CATIQPDTQYF. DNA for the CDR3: TGCGCCACCATCCAACCAGATACGCAGTATTTT.

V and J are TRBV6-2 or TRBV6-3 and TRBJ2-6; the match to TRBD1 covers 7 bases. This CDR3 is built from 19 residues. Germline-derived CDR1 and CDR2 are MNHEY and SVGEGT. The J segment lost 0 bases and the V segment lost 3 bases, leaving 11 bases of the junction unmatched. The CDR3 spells CASSYPLGTAASGANVLTF. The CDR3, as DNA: TGTGCCAGCAGTTATCCACTTGGGACAGCCGCCTCTGGGGCCAACGTCCTGACTTTC.

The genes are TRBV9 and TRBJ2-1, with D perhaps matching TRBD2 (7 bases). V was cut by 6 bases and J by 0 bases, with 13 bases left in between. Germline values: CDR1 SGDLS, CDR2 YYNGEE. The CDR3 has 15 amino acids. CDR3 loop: CASTPGGDSYNEQFF. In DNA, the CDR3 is TGTGCCAGCACCCCGGGGGGCGACTCCTACAATGAGCAGTTCTTC.

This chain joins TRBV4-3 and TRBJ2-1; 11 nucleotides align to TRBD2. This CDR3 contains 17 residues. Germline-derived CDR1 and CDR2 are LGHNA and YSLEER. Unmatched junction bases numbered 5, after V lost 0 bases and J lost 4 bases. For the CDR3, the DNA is TGCGCCAGCAGCCAAGATTCGGGACTAGCGGCTTACAATGAGCAGTTCTTC. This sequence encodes CASSQDSGLAAYNEQFF.

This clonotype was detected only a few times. The CDR3 loop is CASSLEGPSNYGYTF. CDR3 DNA sequence: TGCGCCAGCAGCTTGGAAGGCCCTAGCAACTATGGCTACACCTTC. The gene calls are TRBV5-1 and TRBJ1-2; D not certain. Germline values: CDR1 SGHRS, CDR2 YFSETQ. The CDR3 extends over 15 amino acids. V lost 0 bases and J 2 bases, leaving 11 bases between the germline ends.

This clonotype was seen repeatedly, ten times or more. The DNA of the CDR3 is TGCAGTGCTAGAGAAGTGGGGGGGCGCGGTAATGGCTACACCTTC. Translated, it gives CSAREVGGRGNGYTF. J is TRBJ1-2 and V is TRBV20-1, with D possibly matching TRBD1 (6 bases). The CDR3 contains 15 residues. Per the germline V gene, CDR1 is DFQATT and CDR2 is SNEGSKA (reference sequence). Trimming cost V 0 bases and J 6 bases, with 17 bases left between them.

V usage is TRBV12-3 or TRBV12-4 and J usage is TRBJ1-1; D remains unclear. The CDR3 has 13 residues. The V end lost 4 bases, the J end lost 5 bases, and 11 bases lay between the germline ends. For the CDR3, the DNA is TGTGCCAGCAGTTCCCGATCGAGGACTGAAGCTTTCTTT. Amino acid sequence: CASSSRSRTEAFF.

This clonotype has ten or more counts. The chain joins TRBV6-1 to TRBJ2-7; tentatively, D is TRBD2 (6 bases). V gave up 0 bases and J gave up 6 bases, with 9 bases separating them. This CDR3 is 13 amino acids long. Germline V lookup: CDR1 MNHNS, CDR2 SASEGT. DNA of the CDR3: TGTGCCAGCAGTGAAGCCTGGGGAGGCGAGCAGTACTTC. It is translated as CASSEAWGGEQYF.